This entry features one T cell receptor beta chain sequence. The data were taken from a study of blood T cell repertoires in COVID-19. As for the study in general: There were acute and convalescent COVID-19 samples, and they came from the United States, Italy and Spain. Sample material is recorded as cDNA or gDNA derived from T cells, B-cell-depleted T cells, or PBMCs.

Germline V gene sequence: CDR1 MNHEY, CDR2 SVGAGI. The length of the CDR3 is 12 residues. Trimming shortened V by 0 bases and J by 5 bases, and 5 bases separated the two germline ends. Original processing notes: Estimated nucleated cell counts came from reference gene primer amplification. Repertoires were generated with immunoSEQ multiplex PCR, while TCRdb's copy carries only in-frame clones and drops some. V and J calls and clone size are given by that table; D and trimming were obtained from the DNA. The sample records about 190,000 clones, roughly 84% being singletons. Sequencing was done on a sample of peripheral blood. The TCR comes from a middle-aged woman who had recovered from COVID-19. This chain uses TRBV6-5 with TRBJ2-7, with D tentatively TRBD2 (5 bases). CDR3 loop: CASSYSRDEQYF. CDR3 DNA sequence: TGTGCCAGCAGTTACTCGCGGGACGAGCAGTACTTC.